These T cell receptor beta chains were read from a single sample in a study of PD-1 blockade in mismatch repair-deficient tumors. The repertoire was sequenced with immunoSEQ multiplex PCR; TCRdb's copy has only in-frame clones and lacks some. The sample lists about 100,000 clones; 82% were seen once. The material sequenced was peripheral blood, taken roughly 35 weeks after starting pembrolizumab. Source of these receptors: an adult with mismatch repair-deficient cancer. Both conserved end residues are part of each CDR3. The D gene is left open where the match is weak. A row's size may be missing; if present it is once, few, many or a size class.

size: NA; V: TRBV7-3; D: NA; J: TRBJ2-1; CDR3: CASSLARYNEQFF; DNA: TGTGCCAGCAGCTTAGCGAGATACAATGAGCAGTTCTTC
size: once; V: TRBV6-1; D: NA; J: TRBJ2-1; CDR3: CASSSGSLSYNEQFF; DNA: TGTGCCAGCAGCTCCGGGTCCCTCTCCTACAATGAGCAGTTCTTC
size: NA; V: TRBV27; D: TRBD2; J: TRBJ2-1; CDR3: CASSDGGLAGAYNEQFF; DNA: TGTGCCAGCAGCGACGGGGGACTAGCGGGGGCCTACAATGAGCAGTTCTTC
size: few; V: TRBV27; D: NA; J: TRBJ1-1; CDR3: CASSHREGTEAFF; DNA: TGTGCCAGCAGCCACCGGGAGGGGACTGAAGCTTTCTTT
size: few; V: TRBV6-1; D: TRBD1; J: TRBJ2-5; CDR3: CASSRTGRKETQYF; DNA: TGTGCCAGCAGTCGGACAGGGAGAAAAGAGACCCAGTACTTC
size: NA; V: TRBV30; D: TRBD2; J: TRBJ2-5; CDR3: CAWSVSGRGETQYF; DNA: TGTGCCTGGAGTGTTAGCGGGAGAGGGGAGACCCAGTACTTC
size: NA; V: TRBV5-3; D: NA; J: TRBJ1-5; CDR3: CARSFSVTGQPQHF; DNA: TGTGCCAGAAGCTTTTCAGTCACAGGGCAGCCCCAGCATTTT
size: NA; V: TRBV19; D: NA; J: TRBJ1-1; CDR3: CASSMGQGGAFF; DNA: TGTGCCAGTAGTATGGGCCAGGGCGGCGCTTTCTTT
size: NA; V: TRBV30; D: NA; J: TRBJ1-2; CDR3: CASKPGRPFLSTF; DNA: TGTGCCAGCAAGCCGGGACGGCCTTTCTTGAGCACCTTC
size: NA; V: TRBV7-6; D: TRBD2; J: TRBJ2-3; CDR3: CASSLKLAGTDTQYF; DNA: TGTGCCAGCAGCTTAAAGCTAGCGGGAACAGATACGCAGTATTTT
size: NA; V: TRBV2; D: TRBD2; J: TRBJ2-3; CDR3: CASKFLAETDTQYF; DNA: TGTGCCAGCAAGTTCCTAGCGGAGACAGATACGCAGTATTTT
size: NA; V: TRBV11-2; D: NA; J: TRBJ1-1; CDR3: CASHPGGTEAFF; DNA: TGTGCCAGCCACCCGGGGGGCACTGAAGCTTTCTTT
size: once; V: TRBV6-4; D: NA; J: TRBJ2-1; CDR3: CASSEGPSSYNEQFF; DNA: TGTGCCAGCAGTGAGGGTCCGAGCTCCTACAATGAGCAGTTCTTC
size: NA; V: TRBV7-9; D: TRBD1; J: TRBJ1-2; CDR3: CASSLLPRDSSNYGYTF; DNA: TGTGCCAGCAGCTTATTACCCCGGGACAGCTCTAACTATGGCTACACCTTC
size: NA; V: TRBV27; D: TRBD1; J: TRBJ1-4; CDR3: CATRTGGYEKLFF; DNA: TGTGCCACCCGGACAGGGGGTTATGAAAAACTGTTTTTT
size: NA; V: TRBV19; D: NA; J: TRBJ2-3; CDR3: CASSITLNPLDTQYF; DNA: TGTGCCAGTAGTATTACCTTAAACCCCTTAGACACGCAGTATTTT
size: many; V: TRBV7-9; D: NA; J: TRBJ1-2; CDR3: CASSPRSAAGYTF; DNA: TGTGCCAGCAGCCCTAGGTCGGCGGCGGGCTACACCTTC
size: few; V: TRBV30; D: NA; J: TRBJ2-5; CDR3: CAWKEWRETQYF; DNA: TGTGCCTGGAAGGAGTGGCGAGAGACCCAGTACTTC
size: few; V: TRBV5-4; D: NA; J: TRBJ1-5; CDR3: CASSLGPGSNQPQHF; DNA: TGTGCCAGCAGCTTGGGGCCCGGGAGCAATCAGCCCCAGCATTTT
size: NA; V: TRBV5-4; D: TRBD2; J: TRBJ2-3; CDR3: CASSLDPGGGDTQYF; DNA: TGTGCCAGCAGCTTGGATCCGGGAGGGGGGGATACGCAGTATTTT
size: NA; V: TRBV7-9; D: NA; J: TRBJ1-2; CDR3: CASSHKRQPYGYTF; DNA: TGTGCCAGCAGCCATAAAAGACAGCCCTATGGCTACACCTTC
size: NA; V: TRBV4-1; D: TRBD2; J: TRBJ2-7; CDR3: CASSQDNPAGGIYEQYF; DNA: TGCGCCAGCAGCCAAGATAACCCAGCGGGAGGGATCTACGAGCAGTACTTC
size: NA; V: TRBV11-3; D: TRBD1; J: TRBJ2-7; CDR3: CASSKSGTGVYEQYF; DNA: TGTGCCAGCAGCAAGAGCGGGACAGGGGTTTACGAGCAGTACTTC
size: NA; V: TRBV6-1; D: TRBD1; J: TRBJ2-7; CDR3: CASRQRQGASYEQYF; DNA: TGTGCCAGCAGGCAACGACAGGGGGCCTCCTACGAGCAGTACTTC
size: NA; V: TRBV13; D: TRBD2; J: TRBJ2-3; CDR3: CASSRPPRVLAGGSFTDTQYF; DNA: TGTGCCAGCAGCCGTCCCCCCAGGGTATTAGCGGGAGGGAGTTTCACAGATACGCAGTATTTT
size: NA; V: TRBV5-6; D: TRBD1; J: TRBJ2-1; CDR3: CASSLGDRGLYNEQFF; DNA: TGTGCCAGCAGCTTGGGGGACAGGGGGCTCTACAATGAGCAGTTCTTC
size: NA; V: TRBV5-1; D: TRBD2; J: TRBJ2-7; CDR3: CASRDGLAGGNGDEQYF; DNA: TGCGCCAGCAGAGATGGACTAGCGGGAGGGAATGGCGACGAGCAGTACTTC
size: NA; V: TRBV11-2; D: TRBD1; J: TRBJ1-2; CDR3: CASRALPGQGLYGYTF; DNA: TGTGCCAGCAGAGCCCTCCCCGGACAGGGTTTATATGGCTACACCTTC
size: NA; V: TRBV5-6; D: TRBD2; J: TRBJ2-7; CDR3: CASSLPGLGSYEQYF; DNA: TGTGCCAGCAGCTTACCGGGACTAGGCTCCTACGAGCAGTACTTC